The rows below give T cell receptor beta chains drawn from one sample of a study of glioma-infiltrating T cells after dendritic cell vaccination. Generated by immunoSEQ multiplex PCR, the TCRdb table keeps only in-frame clones and is missing some. The sample consists of tens of thousands of clones, approximately 81% of them appearing once. This specimen was blood, taken before dendritic cell vaccination. Every receptor here comes from a human donor with glioblastoma. CDR3s include the opening cysteine and the closing phenylalanine or tryptophan. Clone size is shown for a subset of rows, as once, few, many or a class of expanded clone.

CDR3aa: CASSFGETQYF; abundance: .; len: 11; j_gene: TRBJ2-5; v_gene: TRBV5-4
CDR3aa: CASSLGAGVRRYEQYF; abundance: .; len: 16; j_gene: TRBJ2-7; v_gene: TRBV7-2
CDR3aa: CASSLVTSGGAVSHEQYF; abundance: .; len: 18; j_gene: TRBJ2-7; v_gene: TRBV11-2
CDR3aa: CASSLPSGGPKQETQYF; abundance: .; len: 17; j_gene: TRBJ2-5; v_gene: TRBV5-6
CDR3aa: CATIDPGQGNTEAFF; abundance: .; len: 15; j_gene: TRBJ1-1; v_gene: TRBV10-3
CDR3aa: CASSIDLLAGGPPDTQYF; abundance: .; len: 18; j_gene: TRBJ2-3; v_gene: TRBV19
CDR3aa: CASQPGRGYVEAFF; abundance: .; len: 14; j_gene: TRBJ1-1; v_gene: TRBV6-1
CDR3aa: CASRGGFMNTEAFF; abundance: .; len: 14; j_gene: TRBJ1-1; v_gene: TRBV5-1
CDR3aa: CASSVASGGETQYF; abundance: once; len: 14; j_gene: TRBJ2-5; v_gene: TRBV9
CDR3aa: CASKTGDGEQYF; abundance: .; len: 12; j_gene: TRBJ2-7; v_gene: TRBV10-1
CDR3aa: CASSPYSEQDNEQFF; abundance: .; len: 15; j_gene: TRBJ2-1; v_gene: TRBV7-3
CDR3aa: CASRPWRGPLDEQYF; abundance: .; len: 15; j_gene: TRBJ2-7; v_gene: TRBV11-2
CDR3aa: CVSSSGPTSYEQYF; abundance: .; len: 14; j_gene: TRBJ2-7; v_gene: TRBV2
CDR3aa: CASSVGQGANQPQHF; abundance: .; len: 15; j_gene: TRBJ1-5; v_gene: TRBV9
CDR3aa: CASLDRGRGSPLHF; abundance: .; len: 14; j_gene: TRBJ1-6; v_gene: TRBV6-5
CDR3aa: CASRGTGTQETQYF; abundance: .; len: 14; j_gene: TRBJ2-5; v_gene: TRBV19
CDR3aa: CASSYTDRASPLHF; abundance: few; len: 14; j_gene: TRBJ1-6; v_gene: TRBV27
CDR3aa: CAISEFPPDRGLYNEQFF; abundance: few; len: 18; j_gene: TRBJ2-1; v_gene: TRBV10-3
CDR3aa: CARLGTSGEDTQYF; abundance: few; len: 14; j_gene: TRBJ2-3; v_gene: TRBV2
CDR3aa: CASSSSGQPNQPQHF; abundance: .; len: 15; j_gene: TRBJ1-5; v_gene: TRBV7-2
CDR3aa: CSAMGGGLAFF; abundance: .; len: 11; j_gene: TRBJ1-1; v_gene: TRBV20-1
CDR3aa: CASLGSSGGAQSYNEQFF; abundance: .; len: 18; j_gene: TRBJ2-1; v_gene: TRBV2
CDR3aa: CASSFTRDSTDTQYF; abundance: once; len: 15; j_gene: TRBJ2-3; v_gene: TRBV5-4
CDR3aa: CASSEFLGQTRTDTQYF; abundance: .; len: 17; j_gene: TRBJ2-3; v_gene: TRBV25-1
CDR3aa: CASSNNRVGELFF; abundance: .; len: 13; j_gene: TRBJ2-2; v_gene: TRBV11-2
CDR3aa: CASSLAVTGGRHEQYF; abundance: .; len: 16; j_gene: TRBJ2-7; v_gene: TRBV7-9
CDR3aa: CATLGRISSSYNEQFF; abundance: .; len: 16; j_gene: TRBJ2-1; v_gene: TRBV6-6
CDR3aa: CASSLIGQPQHF; abundance: .; len: 12; j_gene: TRBJ1-5; v_gene: TRBV5-4
CDR3aa: CASSEATYTVGEQFF; abundance: .; len: 15; j_gene: TRBJ2-1; v_gene: TRBV2
CDR3aa: CASSIGPASNQPQHF; abundance: .; len: 15; j_gene: TRBJ1-5; v_gene: TRBV19
CDR3aa: CASSPPGQNYEQYF; abundance: .; len: 14; j_gene: TRBJ2-7; v_gene: TRBV18
CDR3aa: CASSILAGVDSPLHF; abundance: .; len: 15; j_gene: TRBJ1-6; v_gene: TRBV19
CDR3aa: CASSFQPGQVNEKLFF; abundance: few; len: 16; j_gene: TRBJ1-4; v_gene: TRBV7-9
CDR3aa: CASSGTGQGMNQPQHF; abundance: .; len: 16; j_gene: TRBJ1-5; v_gene: TRBV6-1
CDR3aa: CASSQSGGATRYTQYF; abundance: once; len: 16; j_gene: TRBJ2-3; v_gene: TRBV7-8
CDR3aa: CASSLDAPGELFF; abundance: .; len: 13; j_gene: TRBJ2-2; v_gene: TRBV5-4
CDR3aa: CATSRDGGENTEAFF; abundance: .; len: 15; j_gene: TRBJ1-1; v_gene: TRBV15
CDR3aa: CASSRGQSYEQYF; abundance: .; len: 13; j_gene: TRBJ2-7; v_gene: TRBV5-6
CDR3aa: CASSLGLAGAQETQYF; abundance: once; len: 16; j_gene: TRBJ2-5; v_gene: TRBV13
CDR3aa: CASSSRWTGGVKSYEQYF; abundance: .; len: 18; j_gene: TRBJ2-7; v_gene: TRBV19
CDR3aa: CASSRDPGTDYGYTF; abundance: .; len: 15; j_gene: TRBJ1-2; v_gene: TRBV5-4
CDR3aa: CAISESGGGNEQYF; abundance: .; len: 14; j_gene: TRBJ2-7; v_gene: TRBV10-3
CDR3aa: CASSFSGGVTEAFF; abundance: once; len: 14; j_gene: TRBJ1-1; v_gene: TRBV7-9
CDR3aa: CASSSIAGGDTGELFF; abundance: once; len: 16; j_gene: TRBJ2-2; v_gene: TRBV19
CDR3aa: CASSPVERGYTF; abundance: .; len: 12; j_gene: TRBJ1-2; v_gene: TRBV6-6